One TCR beta chain is described in this entry. What it recognizes is unknown. What was amplified from RNA transcripts were TCR beta CDR3 regions. First-round RT-PCR targeting the TCR CDR3 was performed with the HTBI primer set. TCRdb reanalysed the multiplex PCR reads using MiXCR and keeps one entry per CDR3 protein. In the table there are around 620,000 distinct CDR3 sequences, around 14% of which are singletons. Criteria for exclusion of patients were uncontrolled infection, other autoimmune disease, pregnancy or lactation. The data were taken from a study of T cells in Graves' hyperthyroidism and ophthalmopathy. Findings and limits, study-wide: In simple terms, a model built on 13 V-J features told ophthalmopathy apart from stable hyperthyroidism.

This sequence originates from a woman under 30 with Graves' ophthalmopathy. Specimen: blood.

In DNA form, the CDR3 reads TGTGCCAGCAGCGTCACAGGGGGGGGCAATCAGCCCCAGCATTTT. It translates to CASSVTGGGNQPQHF. This chain links TRBV12-3 or TRBV12-4 with TRBJ1-5; TRBD1 aligns across 8 bases. The CDR3 runs 15 residues. V shed 6 bases, J shed 2 bases, and the junction held 6 bases outside the gene matches.